This is a list of T cell receptor beta chains from one sample in a study of cytomegalovirus exposure and HLA in healthy donors. Profiling relied on immunoSEQ multiplex PCR, and the TCRdb table lists in-frame clones only, not all of them. Of about 64,000 clones in the sample, 75% to 90% were seen once. Sample: PBMCs. The receptors shown here come from a woman younger than 35 in good health and CMV-seronegative. Both conserved end residues are part of each CDR3. The D gene is left open where the match is weak. Clone size is stated in some rows and not others, as once, few, many or a class when expanded.

size	V	J	D	DNA	CDR3
.	TRBV9	TRBJ2-3	TRBD2	TGTGCCAGCAGCGGGACTAGCGGCACAGATACGCAGTATTTT	CASSGTSGTDTQYF
.	TRBV4-1	TRBJ2-2	TRBD1	TGCGCCAGCAGCCAAGATCCTTCCGGGACAGCGAACACCGGGGAGCTGTTTTTT	CASSQDPSGTANTGELFF
.	TRBV5-1	TRBJ2-1	TRBD1	TGCGCCAGCAGCTTGCAGGGGGCGCGTATCACCTACAATGAGCAGTTCTTC	CASSLQGARITYNEQFF
.	TRBV10-2	TRBJ2-7	TRBD2	TGCGCCACCCAAAGGCGACTAGCGGGGGAAAGCTCCTACGAGCAGTACTTC	CATQRRLAGESSYEQYF
.	TRBV27	TRBJ2-1	TRBD2	TGTGCCAGCAGGACTAGCGGGACCTACAATGAGCAGTTCTTC	CASRTSGTYNEQFF
.	TRBV5-1	TRBJ2-5	.	TGCGCCAGCAGCTCTGGAGTCCAAGAGACCCAGTACTTC	CASSSGVQETQYF
.	TRBV21-1	TRBJ2-7	.	TGTGCCAGCAGCATGTTCCCGGGACAGAGACCCTACGAGCAGTACTTC	CASSMFPGQRPYEQYF
.	TRBV28	TRBJ1-5	TRBD1	TGTGCCAGCAGTCCCCGCCGGCGCAGGGGGCTGACTAGCAATCAGCCCCAGCATTTT	CASSPRRRRGLTSNQPQHF
.	TRBV29-1	TRBJ2-7	TRBD2	TGCAGCGTTGTTACTAGCGGTCCCTACGAGCAGTACTTC	CSVVTSGPYEQYF
.	TRBV10-1	TRBJ2-2	TRBD2	TGCGCCAGCAGTGACGTTTTAGCGGGTGCGAACACCGGGGAGCTGTTTTTT	CASSDVLAGANTGELFF
.	TRBV27	TRBJ2-7	TRBD1	TGTGCCAGCAGTTCCATAAACAGGGGATCGGGCGAGCAGTACTTC	CASSSINRGSGEQYF
.	TRBV27	TRBJ2-7	TRBD2	TGTGCCAGCAGTTTTGCGGGAGCGGGGTCCTACGAGCAGTACTTC	CASSFAGAGSYEQYF
once	TRBV29-1	TRBJ1-2	.	TGCAGCGTTGAAAGGAGCTTCAGAGCCTATGGCTACACCTTC	CSVERSFRAYGYTF
once	TRBV13	TRBJ2-7	TRBD1	TGTGCCAGCAGCTTATTCGGGACAGGGTTCAACGAGCAGTACTTC	CASSLFGTGFNEQYF
.	TRBV4-1	TRBJ1-1	TRBD1	TGCGCCAGCAGCTTGACAGGGGACACTGAAGCTTTCTTT	CASSLTGDTEAFF
.	TRBV2	TRBJ2-5	.	TGTGCCAGCAGTCCCGACAGGTTGGGGACCCAGTACTTC	CASSPDRLGTQYF
.	TRBV9	TRBJ2-7	.	TGTGCCAGCAGCGCGGGACTCTCTTATGGGCAGTACTTC	CASSAGLSYGQYF
.	TRBV28	TRBJ2-7	TRBD1	TGTGCCAGCAGTGCCGGGACAGGGACTTACGAGCAGTACTTC	CASSAGTGTYEQYF
.	TRBV11-1	TRBJ2-1	.	TGTGCCAGCTCTGGGGCGGGCCGGAGGGTGAATGAGCAGTTCTTC	CASSGAGRRVNEQFF
.	TRBV28	TRBJ2-2	TRBD2	TGTGCCAGCAGAGAACTAGCGGGAGGGCTTGTGGACACCGGGGAGCTGTTTTTT	CASRELAGGLVDTGELFF
.	TRBV7-2	TRBJ2-7	.	TGTGCCAGCAGCTTAGTTGACAACTCCTACGAGCAGTACTTC	CASSLVDNSYEQYF
.	TRBV7-8	TRBJ2-7	TRBD2	TGTGCCAGCAGCTTAGTCCCTAGCGGTTACTACGAGCAGTACTTC	CASSLVPSGYYEQYF
.	TRBV4-3	TRBJ2-2	.	TGCGCCAGCAGCCTCCTGGGAGGGGGAGGGACCGGGGAGCTGTTTTTT	CASSLLGGGGTGELFF
.	TRBV28	TRBJ1-4	.	TGTGCCAGCAGTTCGCGGTGGTTAACTAATGAAAAACTGTTTTTT	CASSSRWLTNEKLFF
.	TRBV14	TRBJ2-3	.	TGTGCCAGCAGCCAAAGGGGCGTGGGGTATACGCAGTATTTT	CASSQRGVGYTQYF
.	TRBV4-1	TRBJ1-2	.	TGCGCCAGCAGCCAACGTACGGGGTCACTGGGCTACACCTTC	CASSQRTGSLGYTF
.	TRBV6-5	TRBJ1-2	.	TGTGCCAGCAGTTACTCCGGACAGCGAAGGTCTGGCTACACCTTC	CASSYSGQRRSGYTF
.	TRBV30	TRBJ2-3	.	TGTGCCTGGAGTGGCGGGACTCTGCTAGAAACGCAGTATTTT	CAWSGGTLLETQYF
.	TRBV4-3	TRBJ2-1	.	TGCGCCAGCAGCCAAGGGAGGGGGCGCGGGAATGAGCAGTTCTTC	CASSQGRGRGNEQFF
.	TRBV2	TRBJ2-2	.	TGTGCCAGCAGGATGGACAGAGGTCACACCGGGGAGCTGTTTTTT	CASRMDRGHTGELFF
.	TRBV5-1	TRBJ2-1	.	TGCGCCAGCAGCCTAAACCAACAAAGGGGCAATGAGCAGTTCTTC	CASSLNQQRGNEQFF
.	TRBV4-3	TRBJ2-3	TRBD2	TGCGCCAGCAGTCCGACTAGCGGGGACACAGATACGCAGTATTTT	CASSPTSGDTDTQYF
.	TRBV7-7	TRBJ2-3	TRBD1	TGTGCTAGCAGCGGGACAGGGGCCACAGATACGCAGTATTTT	CASSGTGATDTQYF
.	TRBV2	TRBJ2-7	.	TGTGCCAGCAGCCCGACAAAGAACTACGAGCAGTACTTC	CASSPTKNYEQYF
.	TRBV19	TRBJ2-7	.	TGTGCCAGTAGTGCCCTCCAGGGAGGAGGGCCCTACGAGCAGTACTTC	CASSALQGGGPYEQYF